This entry features one T cell receptor beta chain sequence. The data were taken from a study of T-cell reconstitution after alpha-beta-depleted transplantation in children. A TCRbeta library incorporating unique molecular identifiers was prepared. In TCRdb, the PCR reads were re-called with MiXCR into one record per CDR3 protein. This table has roughly 500,000 distinct CDR3 sequences, 32% appearing once. V lost 4 bases, J lost 4 bases, and 6 bases stayed unmatched. This CDR3 spans 14 amino acids. CDR1 is MDHEN, CDR2 SYDVKM, per germline. This TCR derives from a human donor who donated a stem cell graft to a child with aplastic anemia. This sequence joins TRBV28 and TRBJ2-5; 7 bases align to TRBD2. The sequencing used PBMCs from the stem cell graft donor, collected from the stem cell graft. The CDR3 DNA sequence: TGTGCCAGCAGTTCCCGGGGGGTAGCAGAGACCCAGTACTTC. Amino acids: CASSSRGVAETQYF.